Below are 15 T cell receptor beta chains sequenced from a single sample in a study of cytomegalovirus exposure and HLA in healthy donors. With 60 Vbeta and 13 Jbeta primers, the PCR was carried out. Data came from immunoSEQ multiplex PCR; TCRdb stores just in-frame clones and leaves some out. The sample includes approximately 110,000 clones, around 76% of them seen just once. Sequencing was performed on PBMCs. Source of these receptors: a man in his forties or fifties in good health and CMV-seropositive.

The chain employs TRBV29-1 and TRBJ1-1; D is perhaps TRBD1 (5 bases). Germline CDR1 SQVTM, CDR2 ANQGSEA. Trimming removed 7 bases from V and 1 base from J, with 10 bases in between. CDR3 length: 12 residues. DNA for the CDR3: TGCAGCGGGGGGGTAGGGAACACTGAAGCTTTCTTT. Amino acid sequence: CSGGVGNTEAFF.

This clone was counted a few times. The chain has TRBV5-4 and TRBJ2-1; D possibly corresponds to TRBD1 (6 bases). Trimming pared 4 bases from V and 0 bases from J, leaving 14 bases between. Germline lookup yields CDR1 SGHNT and CDR2 YYREEE (reference sequence). CDR3 length: 16 residues. The CDR3 DNA is TGTGCCAGCAGCCCTTCCGGGACATCCTCCTACAATGAGCAGTTCTTC. Amino acids: CASSPSGTSSYNEQFF.

The gene calls are TRBV7-2 and TRBJ2-5; 9 bases align to TRBD1. Germline assignment: CDR1 SGHTA and CDR2 FQGNSA. The V and J ends lost 3 bases and 5 bases, in that order; junction bases with no gene match: 4. CDR3 length: 14 amino acids. CDR3 residues: CASSLGQGLETQYF. CDR3 nucleotides: TGTGCCAGCAGCTTGGGACAGGGACTGGAGACCCAGTACTTC.

The rearrangement uses TRBV11-3 and TRBJ2-7; D gene uncertain. V was trimmed by 2 bases and J by 1 base, leaving 3 bases between them. CDR3 length: 12 residues. Germline-derived CDR1 and CDR2 are SGHNT and YENEEA. CDR3 loop: CASSLSSYEQYF. CDR3 DNA sequence: TGTGCCAGCAGCTTATCTTCCTACGAGCAGTACTTC. The whole variable domain, remainder taken from reference TRBV11-3 and TRBJ2-7, is EAGVVQSPRYKIIEKKQPVAFWCNPISGHNTLYWYLQNLGQGPELLIRYENEEAVDDSQLPKDRFSAERLKGVDSTLKIQPAELGDSAVYLCASSLSSYEQYFGPGTRLTVT.

The chain couples TRBV5-1 to TRBJ1-1, with 7 bases aligning to TRBD1. The ends lost 8 bases at V and 2 bases at J; junction bases unmatched: 9. The CDR3 contains 14 residues. CDR1 and CDR2 (germline): SGHRS, YFSETQ. The CDR3 coding sequence is TGCGCCAGGAGCCCCGGGACAGTAAACACTGAAGCTTTCTTT. This gives the protein CARSPGTVNTEAFF.

The chain joins TRBV28 to TRBJ2-7, with 7 bases matching TRBD1. The germline V gene encodes CDR1 MDHEN and CDR2 SYDVKM. The J segment lost 5 bases and the V segment lost 6 bases, leaving 22 bases of the junction unmatched. This CDR3 contains 18 residues. Written as DNA, the CDR3 is TGTGCCAGCAGCCCCTCGCGGATTGTTGGGACAGAGGGAAACGAGCAGTACTTC. Its translation is CASSPSRIVGTEGNEQYF.

The V and J genes are TRBV27 and TRBJ1-6, with 11 bases lining up with TRBD1. Per the germline V gene, CDR1 is MNHEY and CDR2 is SMNVEV (reference sequence). The ends lost 4 bases at V and 10 bases at J; junction bases unmatched: 3. The CDR3 loop spans 14 amino acids. The CDR3 DNA sequence: TGTGCCAGCAGTTCGGACAGGGGGCGGTCACCCCTCCACTTT. Translating it yields CASSSDRGRSPLHF.

The chain carries TRBV27 and TRBJ2-7; 7 positions agree with TRBD1. Germline values: CDR1 MNHEY, CDR2 SMNVEV (reference sequence). The CDR3 has 14 residues. After removal of 2 bases from V and 4 bases from J, the junction contained 5 bases not matched to a gene. The CDR3 bases are TGTGCCAGCAGTTTAAGAGGGGGCAGTTACGAGCAGTACTTC. Translating it yields CASSLRGGSYEQYF.

The chain combines TRBV6-5 with TRBJ1-2; D may be TRBD1 (5 bases). CDR1 and CDR2 from the germline V gene are MNHEY and SVGAGI. The CDR3 spans 15 residues. The ends were cut back, 5 bases at V and 6 bases at J, with 19 bases in the middle. CDR3 loop: CASSPRTRSWDGYTF. Here the CDR3 DNA reads TGTGCCAGCAGTCCGAGGACACGGTCGTGGGATGGCTACACCTTC.

CDR3 DNA: TGTGCCTGGAGTGTTGGGCCACAAACGGCGACAGATACGCAGTATTTT. As protein: CAWSVGPQTATDTQYF. The J gene is TRBJ2-3, the V gene TRBV30; D remains ambiguous. V was clipped by 0 bases and J by 3 bases, with 16 bases between them. Germline V lookup: CDR1 GTSNPN, CDR2 SVGIG (reference sequence). The CDR3 spans 16 residues.

Remarks on this clone: The junction differs from germline at one of its ends, possibly a read error. V usage is TRBV7-9 and J usage is TRBJ2-3, with TRBD2 as a possible D gene (6 bases). Germline assignment: CDR1 SEHNR and CDR2 FQNEAQ (reference sequence). The CDR3 loop spans 16 amino acids. CDR3 in amino acids: CSSSLGDLISTDTQYF. CDR3 DNA: TGTTCCAGCAGCTTAGGGGACTTGATAAGCACAGATACGCAGTATTTT. The entire variable domain, with the rest obtained from reference TRBV7-9 and TRBJ2-3, is as follows: DTGVSQNPRHKITKRGQNVTFRCDPISEHNRLYWYRQTLGQGPEFLTYFQNEAQLEKSRLLSDRFSAERPKGSFSTLEIQRTEQGDSAMYLCSSSLGDLISTDTQYFGPGTRLTVL.

The chain is built from TRBV10-1 and TRBJ1-2; D might be TRBD1 (6 bases). V shed 2 bases and J shed 7 bases, with 20 bases lying between them. Germline-derived CDR1 and CDR2 are WNHNN and SYGVQD (reference sequence). The CDR3 extends over 16 amino acids. Here the CDR3 DNA reads TGCGCCAGCAGTGAGGACCGAACAGGGATCAACGGTGGCTACACCTTC. This encodes CASSEDRTGINGGYTF.

The V gene is TRBV7-8, the J gene TRBJ2-3, with D possibly being TRBD1 (6 bases). Trimming took off 6 bases at V and 1 base at J, with 11 bases between the two ends. This CDR3 is 14 amino acids long. In germline, CDR1 is SGHVS, CDR2 FQNEAQ. CDR3 protein: CASRTGQRTDTQYF. CDR3 nucleotide sequence: TGTGCCAGCAGGACCGGACAGCGCACAGATACGCAGTATTTT.

The chain has TRBV5-6 and TRBJ2-3; 13 bases are a match to TRBD2. CDR1 SGHDT and CDR2 YYEEEE come from the germline V gene. The V and J ends lost 4 bases and 5 bases, in that order; junction bases with no gene match: 7. The CDR3 length is 16 residues. DNA of the CDR3: TGTGCCAGCAGCCGTGGACTAGCGGGAGTCCAAGATACGCAGTATTTT. Residues: CASSRGLAGVQDTQYF. Variable domain in full (rest from reference TRBV5-6 and TRBJ2-3): DAGVTQSPTHLIKTRGQQVTLRCSPKSGHDTVSWYQQALGQGPQFIFQYYEEEERQRGNFPDRFSGHQFPNYSSELNVNALLLGDSALYLCASSRGLAGVQDTQYFGPGTRLTVL.

The CDR3 loop is CASSLALLGLTSGEQFF. In DNA, the CDR3 is TGTGCCAGCAGCTTGGCCTTGTTGGGCCTAACATCAGGTGAGCAGTTCTTC. The chain has TRBV5-4 and TRBJ2-1, with D unclear. V lost 0 bases to trimming and J lost 9 bases, with 22 bases between them. The CDR3 runs 17 residues. Germline V gene sequence: CDR1 SGHNT, CDR2 YYREEE (reference sequence).